Listed here is a single T cell receptor (beta chain). Its antigen remains unidentified. This sample is drawn from a study of OX40 agonist ivuxolimab in advanced cancers. The study's findings and limits: Within 6 weeks, CD4+ and CD8+ blood T cells expanded clonally at 0.1 to 3.0 mg/kg. Compared with CD4+, CD8+ T cells on average had more expanded clones.

Data came from immunoSEQ multiplex PCR; TCRdb stores just in-frame clones and leaves some out. The top ten hold roughly 0.98% of the sample, which has tens of thousands of clones, 85% to 90% seen once. Drawing of blood for sampling happened at baseline, at cycle 4 day 1, and at cycle 7 day 1. Sequences were derived from CD4+ or CD8+ T cells sorted from blood, sampled in a trial of the OX40 agonist ivuxolimab. The TCR sequence derives from an adult with an advanced solid tumor such as melanoma, head and neck, liver or kidney cancer.

The CDR3 DNA reads as TGTGCCAGTAGTACTGATTCCGGGACAGGGTACTACGAGCAGTACTTC. This translates into CASSTDSGTGYYEQYF. The chain joins TRBV19 to TRBJ2-7; 9 bases are a match to TRBD1. The V gene's germline CDR1 is LNHDA and CDR2 SQIVND (reference sequence). The CDR3 loop spans 16 amino acids. V lost 4 bases to trimming and J lost 3 bases; unmatched junction nucleotides: 10.